The sequence of this T cell receptor beta chain was determined in a study of cytomegalovirus exposure and HLA in healthy donors. Study information: Early released data comprised about 84 million unique TCRs from HLA-typed donors. Broader study findings: An apparent linkage of common viral pathogens to several of the most significant clusters emerged in a later analysis. Some V segments, including TRBV6-2 and TRBV6-3, were excluded as indistinguishable.

PCR employed 60 Vbeta and 13 Jbeta primers. Here immunoSEQ multiplex PCR was the method, and the copy in TCRdb shows in-frame clones only, minus some. The data show about 190,000 clones, over 70% seen once. The CDR3 is 15 amino acids. The germline V gene has CDR1 MDHEN and CDR2 SYDVKM. The junction had 4 bases not matched to a gene; V was cut back by 3 bases and J by 1 base. With respect to this clone: Its antigen is as yet unknown.

The chain employs TRBV28 and TRBJ2-7; TRBD2 aligns across 9 bases. The sequencing input was PBMCs. The sequence was obtained from a woman aged 25 to 45 in good health and CMV-seropositive. This CDR3 reads CASSFRTSESYEQYF. Written as DNA, the CDR3 is TGTGCCAGCAGTTTTCGGACTAGCGAATCCTACGAGCAGTACTTC. Complete variable domain (other parts from reference TRBV28 and TRBJ2-7): DVKVTQSSRYLVKRTGEKVFLECVQDMDHENMFWYRQDPGLGLRLIYFSYDVKMKEKGDIPEGYSVSREKKERFSLILESASTNQTSMYLCASSFRTSESYEQYFGPGTRLTVT.